These 26 T cell receptor beta chains originate from one sample sequenced in a study of T-cell reconstitution after alpha-beta-depleted transplantation in children. Unique molecular identifiers were used in preparing the TCRbeta library. Each CDR3 protein is one row after TCRdb ran MiXCR on the PCR reads. The sample includes 350,000 to 450,000 distinct CDR3 sequences, approximately 12% of them seen just once. The material was PBMCs, obtained from the stem cell graft. The receptors shown here come from a human donor who donated a stem cell graft to a child with Fanconi anemia.

This clonotype has a count of ten or more. The V call is TRBV9, the J call TRBJ1-1; D not resolved. The length of the CDR3 is 14 residues. Trimming left V 4 bases short and J 0 bases short, with 10 bases between. CDR1 and CDR2 from the germline V gene are SGDLS and YYNGEE. The CDR3 is CASSRQSLNTEAFF. CDR3 bases: TGTGCCAGCAGCAGACAATCCTTGAACACTGAAGCTTTCTTT.

The genes are TRBV29-1 and TRBJ2-2; D perhaps matches TRBD1 (5 bases). Germline assignment: CDR1 SQVTM and CDR2 ANQGSEA. CDR3 length: 13 amino acids. Trimming stripped 4 bases from V and 7 bases from J, with 13 bases between. Here the CDR3 DNA reads TGCAGCGTTGTAAGGGGCTCGGGCGGGGAGCTGTTTTTT. It codes for CSVVRGSGGELFF.

This clonotype was recorded a few times. The chain recombines TRBV12-3 or TRBV12-4 with TRBJ1-1; D is unresolved. This CDR3 has 13 amino acids. The V end lost 3 bases, the J end lost 6 bases, and 11 bases lay between the germline ends. For the CDR3, the DNA is TGTGCCAGCAGTTTCCGGGGTAACGCTGAAGCTTTCTTT. It codes for CASSFRGNAEAFF.

This rearrangement joins TRBV2 to TRBJ2-1; no reliable D call. The CDR3 has 14 amino acids. With 6 bases removed from V and 5 bases from J, the gap between germline ends came to 14 bases. Germline values: CDR1 SNHLY, CDR2 FYNNEI. The CDR3 loop is CASRNMASNNEQFF. The CDR3 nucleotides are TGTGCCAGCAGGAACATGGCGTCAAACAATGAGCAGTTCTTC.

This clonotype has just a few counts. CDR3 DNA sequence: TGTGCCAGCAGCCCCTGGCGTGGCGGGGAGCTGTTTTTT. As protein: CASSPWRGGELFF. The genes are TRBV7-9 and TRBJ2-2; D not resolved. This CDR3 is built from 13 residues. The V end lost 5 bases, the J end lost 7 bases, and 11 bases lay between the germline ends. CDR1 SEHNR and CDR2 FQNEAQ come from the germline V gene (reference sequence).

This clonotype appeared many times. This chain links TRBV9 with TRBJ2-2, with D possibly TRBD1 on 6 matching bases. V was shortened by 0 bases and J by 7 bases, with 16 bases between the two germline ends. Germline V CDR1 and CDR2: SGDLS, YYNGEE. CDR3 length: 16 residues. The CDR3: CASSVAPTGRNGELFF. CDR3 bases: TGTGCCAGCAGCGTAGCTCCGACAGGTCGAAACGGGGAGCTGTTTTTT.

CDR3 nucleotides: TGTGCCAGCAGCTTAAGTGGCAGCCCATACACCTTC. It specifies CASSLSGSPYTF. The chain links TRBV7-9 to TRBJ1-2; D is unclear. Trimming left V 2 bases short and J 11 bases short, with 12 bases between. The CDR3 has 12 amino acids. Germline loops: CDR1 SEHNR, CDR2 FQNEAQ (reference sequence).

The sample holds many counts of this clonotype. The J gene is TRBJ2-7, the V gene TRBV5-1; a possible D gene is TRBD1 (5 bases). There are 13 residues in the CDR3. Trimming cost V 1 base and J 5 bases, with 10 bases left between them. Germline-derived CDR1 and CDR2 are SGHRS and YFSETQ. CDR3 residues: CASSLSGIHEQYF. For the CDR3, the DNA is TGCGCCAGCAGCTTGTCAGGGATCCACGAGCAGTACTTC.

This clonotype turned up a few times. This chain joins TRBV11-2 and TRBJ2-3; 7 nucleotides agree with TRBD1. CDR1 is SGHAT, CDR2 FQNNGV, per germline. J lost 0 bases, V lost 5 bases, and 14 bases had no gene match. The CDR3 length is 18 residues. In DNA form, the CDR3 reads TGTGCCAGCAGCAACCGGGACAGCCTACACCACAGCACAGATACGCAGTATTTT. This gives the protein CASSNRDSLHHSTDTQYF.

The table lists this clonotype with many counts. The chain joins TRBV28 to TRBJ2-1, with 10 bases identical to TRBD2. CDR1 is MDHEN, CDR2 SYDVKM, per germline. CDR3 length: 16 residues. V lost 4 bases and J lost 6; bases outside the gene matches: 9. CDR3 DNA: TGTGCCAGCAGTTACCCCCCTAGCGGGGGATTCAATGAGCAGTTCTTC. Translating it yields CASSYPPSGGFNEQFF.

The rearrangement joins TRBV30 to TRBJ2-7, with D unresolved. The germline V and J ends were trimmed by 0 bases and 3 bases, with 6 bases remaining between them. The CDR3 covers 12 residues. Germline values: CDR1 GTSNPN, CDR2 SVGIG (reference sequence). CDR3 sequence reads: CAWSVGSYEQYF. The DNA of the CDR3 is TGTGCCTGGAGTGTAGGTAGCTACGAGCAGTACTTC.

This clonotype was detected many times. CDR3: CASSLNVGRPDTQYF. DNA for the CDR3: TGCGCCAGCAGCTTGAACGTAGGACGTCCAGATACGCAGTATTTT. J is TRBJ2-3 and V is TRBV5-1; no reliable D call. The ends were cut back, 1 base at V and 4 bases at J, with 13 bases in the middle. The CDR3 runs 15 residues. Germline CDR1 is SGHRS and CDR2 is YFSETQ.

There are a few counts of this clonotype. Here the CDR3 DNA reads TGCAGTGCTAGGAGGCAGGGACAGTACCAAGAGACCCAGTACTTC. Translation gives CSARRQGQYQETQYF. The chain joins TRBV20-1 to TRBJ2-5, with TRBD1 matching 7 bases. The trim removed 3 bases at V and 0 bases at J, leaving 7 bases unmatched. The CDR3 has 15 residues. The germline CDR1 and CDR2 sequences are DFQATT and SNEGSKA (reference sequence).

The rearrangement joins TRBV7-8 to TRBJ2-1, with TRBD1 matching over 9 bases. J gave up 2 bases and V 1 base, and 6 bases lay outside the gene matches. Germline V gene lookup returns CDR1 SGHVS and CDR2 FQNEAQ. There are 17 residues in the CDR3. The CDR3 sequence: CASSLDYGQGPYNEQFF. The CDR3 nucleotides are TGTGCCAGCAGCTTAGACTACGGACAGGGGCCCTACAATGAGCAGTTCTTC.

This rearrangement joins TRBV15 to TRBJ1-1, with 8 bases lining up with TRBD1. This CDR3 is built from 15 residues. Germline trimming cut 5 bases from V and 5 bases from J; bases unmatched to any gene: 10. Germline lookup yields CDR1 LNHNV and CDR2 YYDKDF (reference sequence). The CDR3: CATSATGTGTTEAFF. The CDR3 DNA reads TGTGCCACCAGCGCGACCGGGACAGGTACGACTGAAGCTTTCTTT.

The J gene is TRBJ1-5, the V gene TRBV3-1; no clear D gene. V dropped 1 base and J dropped 2 bases, with 9 bases sitting between them. Germline V lookup: CDR1 LGHDT, CDR2 YNNKEL (reference sequence). This CDR3 region has 15 residues. The CDR3 nucleotides are TGTGCCAGCAGCCAAGGAACCGGGGGCAATCAGCCCCAGCATTTT. This codes for CASSQGTGGNQPQHF.

This clonotype was picked up a small number of times. The gene calls are TRBV20-1 and TRBJ2-1; D might be TRBD1 (5 bases). The CDR3 runs 13 residues. Germline CDR1 reads DFQATT; CDR2 reads SNEGSKA (reference sequence). Trimming took off 3 bases at V and 4 bases at J, with 10 bases between the two ends. The CDR3: CSARAGIYNEQFF. The CDR3 DNA follows: TGCAGTGCTAGGGCAGGGATTTACAATGAGCAGTTCTTC.

This clonotype was counted only a few times. The chain carries TRBV4-2 and TRBJ2-7, with 8 positions matching TRBD2. CDR3 length equals 19 residues. With V trimmed by 4 bases and J by 2 bases, 19 bases remained unmatched. The V gene's germline CDR1 is LGHNA and CDR2 YNFKEQ. The CDR3 DNA is TGTGCCAGCAGCCCCCTTCCCGGGGGGGGCCTCGATCTAGCCTACGAGCAGTACGTC. It specifies CASSPLPGGGLDLAYEQYV.

The chain joins TRBV20-1 to TRBJ2-3; D uncertain. The CDR3 extends over 14 amino acids. Germline assignment: CDR1 DFQATT and CDR2 SNEGSKA (reference sequence). The V and J ends lost 1 base and 6 bases respectively, with 14 bases between them. The CDR3 sequence is CSARAVVLGDTQYF. CDR3 coding DNA: TGCAGTGCTAGAGCCGTGGTTCTCGGTGATACGCAGTATTTT.

The chain combines TRBV5-6 with TRBJ2-3; D remains ambiguous. Germline CDR1 reads SGHDT; CDR2 reads YYEEEE. The CDR3 is 15 residues long. V lost 3 bases, J lost 2 bases, and 13 bases lay in between. As DNA, the CDR3 is TGTGCCAGCAGCTCCCTGTCCTCTTTCACAGATACGCAGTATTTT. Its protein is CASSSLSSFTDTQYF.

The V call is TRBV5-6, the J call TRBJ2-2; TRBD1 agrees at 7 bases. Per the germline V gene, CDR1 is SGHDT and CDR2 is YYEEEE. The CDR3 has 15 residues. With 4 bases clipped from V and 2 bases from J, the junction kept 5 bases outside the gene matches. DNA of the CDR3: TGTGCCAGCAGCAAAGGGACAGAAAACACCGGGGAGCTGTTTTTT. This encodes CASSKGTENTGELFF.

J is TRBJ2-3 and V is TRBV7-2; TRBD2 matches at 9 bases. The V gene's germline CDR1 is SGHTA and CDR2 FQGNSA. The CDR3 sequence is 14 residues long. V lost 5 bases and J lost 4; bases outside the gene matches: 4. Here the CDR3 reads CASSPASGADTQYF. CDR3 bases: TGTGCCAGCAGCCCCGCTAGCGGGGCAGATACGCAGTATTTT.

This clonotype has a handful of counts. The chain employs TRBV29-1 and TRBJ2-1, with 10 bases matching TRBD1. The CDR3 consists of 18 residues. With 4 bases clipped from V and 0 bases from J, the junction kept 12 bases outside the gene matches. CDR1 and CDR2 (germline): SQVTM, ANQGSEA. CDR3 sequence reads: CSVGQGAIITASYNEQFF. As DNA, the CDR3 is TGCAGCGTTGGACAGGGGGCGATAATTACCGCCTCCTACAATGAGCAGTTCTTC.

This clonotype was detected ten times or more. The chain recombines TRBV12-3 or TRBV12-4 with TRBJ2-3; the D gene could be TRBD1 or TRBD2 (5 bases each). This CDR3 is 12 amino acids long. The V end lost 6 bases, the J end lost 4 bases, and 8 bases lay between the germline ends. This CDR3 reads CASRVGADTQYF. CDR3 coding DNA: TGTGCCAGCAGGGTGGGGGCAGATACGCAGTATTTT.

The rearrangement joins TRBV18 to TRBJ2-2; 7 nucleotides agree with TRBD1. This CDR3 region has 15 residues. The ends lost 2 bases at V and 5 bases at J; junction bases unmatched: 5. Germline assignment: CDR1 KGHSH and CDR2 LQKENI. In DNA form, the CDR3 reads TGTGCCAGCTCACCAGGCAGGGGGAAGACCGGGGAGCTGTTTTTT. Translation gives CASSPGRGKTGELFF.

This clonotype has a count of ten or more. This sequence joins TRBV20-1 and TRBJ2-3; 7 nucleotides agree with TRBD1. Unmatched junction bases numbered 11, after V lost 6 bases and J lost 2 bases. There are 15 residues in the CDR3. Looked up from germline, CDR1 is DFQATT and CDR2 is SNEGSKA (reference sequence). CDR3 protein: CSAHGTEGTTDTQYF. CDR3 bases: TGCAGTGCCCACGGGACAGAAGGAACCACAGATACGCAGTATTTT.